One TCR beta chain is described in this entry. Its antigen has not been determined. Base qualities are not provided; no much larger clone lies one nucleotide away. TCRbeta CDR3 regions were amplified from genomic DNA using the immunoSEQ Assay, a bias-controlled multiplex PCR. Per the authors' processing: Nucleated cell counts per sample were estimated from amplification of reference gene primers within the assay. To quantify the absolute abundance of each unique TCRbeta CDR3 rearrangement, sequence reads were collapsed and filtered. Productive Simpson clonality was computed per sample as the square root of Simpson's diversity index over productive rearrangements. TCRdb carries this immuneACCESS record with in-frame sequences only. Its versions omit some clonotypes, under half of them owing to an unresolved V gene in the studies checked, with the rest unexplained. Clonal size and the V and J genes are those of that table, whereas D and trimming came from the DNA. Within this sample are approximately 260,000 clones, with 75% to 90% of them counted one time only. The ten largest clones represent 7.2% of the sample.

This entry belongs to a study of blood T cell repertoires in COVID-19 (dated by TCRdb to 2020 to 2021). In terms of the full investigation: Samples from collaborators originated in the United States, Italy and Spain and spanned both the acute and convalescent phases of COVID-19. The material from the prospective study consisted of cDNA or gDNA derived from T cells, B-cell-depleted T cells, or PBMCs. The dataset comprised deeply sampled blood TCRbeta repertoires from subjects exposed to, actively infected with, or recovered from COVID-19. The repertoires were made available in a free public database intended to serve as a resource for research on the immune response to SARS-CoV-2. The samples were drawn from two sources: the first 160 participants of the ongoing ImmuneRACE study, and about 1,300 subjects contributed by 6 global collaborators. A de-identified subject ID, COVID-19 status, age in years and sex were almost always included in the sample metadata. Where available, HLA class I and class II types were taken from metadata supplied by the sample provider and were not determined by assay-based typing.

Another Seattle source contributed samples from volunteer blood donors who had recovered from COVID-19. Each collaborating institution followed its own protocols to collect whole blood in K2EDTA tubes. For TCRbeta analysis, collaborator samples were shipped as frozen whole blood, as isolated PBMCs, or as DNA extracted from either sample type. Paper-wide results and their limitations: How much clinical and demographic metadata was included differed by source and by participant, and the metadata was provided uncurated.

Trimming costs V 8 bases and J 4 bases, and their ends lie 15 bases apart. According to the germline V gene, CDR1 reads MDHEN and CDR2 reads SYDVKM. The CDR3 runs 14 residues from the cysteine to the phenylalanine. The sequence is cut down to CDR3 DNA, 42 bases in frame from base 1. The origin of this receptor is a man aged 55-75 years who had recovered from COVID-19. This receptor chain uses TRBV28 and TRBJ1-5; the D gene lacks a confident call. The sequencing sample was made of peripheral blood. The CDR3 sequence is CASPKRSGNQPQHF. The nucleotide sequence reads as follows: TGTGCCAGCCCCAAAAGGAGTGGGAATCAGCCCCAGCATTTT. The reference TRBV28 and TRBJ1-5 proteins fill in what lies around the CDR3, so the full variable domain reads DVKVTQSSRYLVKRTGEKVFLECVQDMDHENMFWYRQDPGLGLRLIYFSYDVKMKEKGDIPEGYSVSREKKERFSLILESASTNQTSMYLCASPKRSGNQPQHFGDGTRLSIL.